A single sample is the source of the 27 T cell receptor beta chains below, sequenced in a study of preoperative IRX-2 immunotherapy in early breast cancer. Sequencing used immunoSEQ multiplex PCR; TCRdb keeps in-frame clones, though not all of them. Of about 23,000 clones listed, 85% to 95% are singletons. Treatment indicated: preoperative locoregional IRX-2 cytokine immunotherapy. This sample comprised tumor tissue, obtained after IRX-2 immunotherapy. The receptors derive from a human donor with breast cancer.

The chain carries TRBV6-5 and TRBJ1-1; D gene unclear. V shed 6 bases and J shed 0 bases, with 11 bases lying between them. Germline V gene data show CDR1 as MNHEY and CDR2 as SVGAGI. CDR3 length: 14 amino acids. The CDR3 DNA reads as TGTGCCAGCAGCCGCAGTGTAATGAACACTGAAGCTTTCTTT. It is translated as CASSRSVMNTEAFF.

The CDR3 sequence: CASRSRGGYGYTF. Written as DNA, the CDR3 is TGTGCCAGCAGGTCCAGGGGAGGATATGGCTACACCTTC. This rearrangement joins TRBV7-9 to TRBJ1-2, with a weak D call TRBD1 (6 bases). Trimming pared 6 bases from V and 5 bases from J, leaving 13 bases between. There are 13 residues in the CDR3. Per germline, CDR1 SEHNR and CDR2 FQNEAQ (reference sequence).

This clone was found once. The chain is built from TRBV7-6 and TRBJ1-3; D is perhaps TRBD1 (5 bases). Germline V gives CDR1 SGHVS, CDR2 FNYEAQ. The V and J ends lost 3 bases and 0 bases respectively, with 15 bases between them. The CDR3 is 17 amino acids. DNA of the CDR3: TGTGCCAGCAGCTTGGGGGGGTTCAGTGGCTCTGGAAACACCATATATTTT. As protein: CASSLGGFSGSGNTIYF.

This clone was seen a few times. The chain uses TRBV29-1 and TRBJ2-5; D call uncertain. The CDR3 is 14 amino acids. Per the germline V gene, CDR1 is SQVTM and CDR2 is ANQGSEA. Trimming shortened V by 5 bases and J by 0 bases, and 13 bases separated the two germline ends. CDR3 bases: TGCAGCGTTCGCGTCTCTCCAAACCAAGAGACCCAGTACTTC. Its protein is CSVRVSPNQETQYF.

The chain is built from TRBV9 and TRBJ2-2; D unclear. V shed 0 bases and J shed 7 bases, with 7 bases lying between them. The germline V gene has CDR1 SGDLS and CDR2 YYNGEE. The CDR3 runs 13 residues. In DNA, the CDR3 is TGTGCCAGCAGCGTAGGGGGTGACGGGGAGCTGTTTTTT. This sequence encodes CASSVGGDGELFF.

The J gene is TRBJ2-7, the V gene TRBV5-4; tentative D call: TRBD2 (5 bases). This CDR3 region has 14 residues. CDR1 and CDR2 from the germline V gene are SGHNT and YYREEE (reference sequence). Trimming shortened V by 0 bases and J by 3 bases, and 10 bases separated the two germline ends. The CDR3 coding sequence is TGTGCCAGCAGCTTGGGGGGAGCCTACTACGAGCAGTACTTC. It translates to CASSLGGAYYEQYF.

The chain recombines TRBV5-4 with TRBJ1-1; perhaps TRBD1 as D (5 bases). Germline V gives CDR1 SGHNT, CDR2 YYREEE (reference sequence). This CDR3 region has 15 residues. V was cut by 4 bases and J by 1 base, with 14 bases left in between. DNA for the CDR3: TGTGCCAGCAGCGTAGGGACGGCTAAGAACACTGAAGCTTTCTTT. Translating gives CASSVGTAKNTEAFF.

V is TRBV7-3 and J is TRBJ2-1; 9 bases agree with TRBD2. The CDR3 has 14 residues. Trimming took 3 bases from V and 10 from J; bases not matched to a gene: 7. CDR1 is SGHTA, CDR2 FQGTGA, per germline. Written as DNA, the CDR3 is TGTGCCAGCAGCTTTTATGCGGGGGGGCACGAGCAGTTCTTC. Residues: CASSFYAGGHEQFF.

The CDR3 DNA reads as TGTGCCAGCAGTGAAGACGGGCAGGGGACTGAAGCTTTCTTT. Its translation: CASSEDGQGTEAFF. The chain uses TRBV2 and TRBJ1-1, with a possible D match to TRBD1 (6 bases). The germline CDR1 and CDR2 sequences are SNHLY and FYNNEI. Trimming took off 1 base at V and 5 bases at J, with 11 bases between the two ends. The CDR3 contains 14 residues.

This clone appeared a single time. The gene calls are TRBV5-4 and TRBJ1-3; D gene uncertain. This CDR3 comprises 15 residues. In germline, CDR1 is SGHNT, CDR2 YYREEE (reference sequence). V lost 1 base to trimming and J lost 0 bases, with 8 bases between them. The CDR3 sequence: CASSLPGRSGNTIYF. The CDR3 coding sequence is TGTGCCAGCAGCTTGCCGGGCCGCTCTGGAAACACCATATATTTT. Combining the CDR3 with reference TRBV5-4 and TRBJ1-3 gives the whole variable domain ETGVTQSPTHLIKTRGQQVTLRCSSQSGHNTVSWYQQALGQGPQFIFQYYREEENGRGNFPPRFSGLQFPNYSSELNVNALELDDSALYLCASSLPGRSGNTIYFGEGSWLTVV.

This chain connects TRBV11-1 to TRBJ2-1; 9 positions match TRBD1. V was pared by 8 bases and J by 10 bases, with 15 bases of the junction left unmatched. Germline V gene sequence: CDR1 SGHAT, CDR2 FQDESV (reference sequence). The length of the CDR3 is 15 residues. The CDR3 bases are TGTGCCAGCGGGGGGGCCGGGACAGGGAGAGGGGAGCAGTTCTTC. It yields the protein CASGGAGTGRGEQFF.

CDR3 residues: CASSLLGPPGITSTDTQYF. In DNA, the CDR3 is TGTGCCAGCAGCTTACTAGGGCCCCCTGGGATCACTAGCACAGATACGCAGTATTTT. The rearrangement links TRBV7-3 to TRBJ2-3, with unresolved D. V shed 2 bases and J shed 0 bases, with 21 bases lying between them. Germline-derived CDR1 and CDR2 are SGHTA and FQGTGA. This CDR3 is built from 19 residues.

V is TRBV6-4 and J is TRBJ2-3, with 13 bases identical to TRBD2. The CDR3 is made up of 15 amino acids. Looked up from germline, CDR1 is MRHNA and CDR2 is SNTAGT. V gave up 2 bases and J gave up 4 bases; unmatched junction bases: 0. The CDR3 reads CASSDGTSGADTQYF. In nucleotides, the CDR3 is TGTGCCAGCAGTGACGGGACTAGCGGGGCAGATACGCAGTATTTT.

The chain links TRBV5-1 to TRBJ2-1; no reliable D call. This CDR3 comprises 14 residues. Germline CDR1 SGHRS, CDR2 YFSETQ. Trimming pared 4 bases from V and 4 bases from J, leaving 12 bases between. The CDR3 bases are TGCGCCAGCAGCAAGGACCTCCAATACAATGAGCAGTTCTTC. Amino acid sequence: CASSKDLQYNEQFF.

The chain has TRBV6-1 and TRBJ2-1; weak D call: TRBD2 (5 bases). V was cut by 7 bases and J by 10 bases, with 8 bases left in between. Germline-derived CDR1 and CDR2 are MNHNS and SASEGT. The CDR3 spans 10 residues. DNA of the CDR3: TGTGCCAGCACCGGGGTCGAGCAGTTCTTC. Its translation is CASTGVEQFF.

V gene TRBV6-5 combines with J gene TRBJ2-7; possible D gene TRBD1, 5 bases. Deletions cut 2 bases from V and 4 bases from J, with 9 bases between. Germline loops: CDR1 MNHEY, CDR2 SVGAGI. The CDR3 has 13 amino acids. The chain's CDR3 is CASSYASGYEQYF. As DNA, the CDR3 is TGTGCCAGCAGTTACGCTTCAGGGTACGAGCAGTACTTC.

In DNA form, the CDR3 reads TGTGCCAGCAGTGAAAACAGGGCTGGTGGCTACACCTTC. It yields the protein CASSENRAGGYTF. The genes are TRBV2 and TRBJ1-2; weak D call: TRBD1 (6 bases). V lost 2 bases to trimming and J lost 7 bases, with 11 bases between them. The CDR3 consists of 13 residues. Germline V gene lookup returns CDR1 SNHLY and CDR2 FYNNEI.

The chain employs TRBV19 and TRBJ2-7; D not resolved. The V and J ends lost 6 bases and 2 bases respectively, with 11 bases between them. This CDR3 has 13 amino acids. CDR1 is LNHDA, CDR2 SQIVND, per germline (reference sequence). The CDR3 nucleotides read TGTGCCAGTAGCGCAGGACGGACCTACGAGCAGTACTTC. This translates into CASSAGRTYEQYF.

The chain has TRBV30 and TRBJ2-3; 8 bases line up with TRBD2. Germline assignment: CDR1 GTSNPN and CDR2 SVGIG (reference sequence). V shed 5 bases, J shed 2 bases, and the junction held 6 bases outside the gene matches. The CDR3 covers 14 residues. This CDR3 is CAWAGLGLTDTQYF. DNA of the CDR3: TGTGCCTGGGCGGGACTAGGGCTCACAGATACGCAGTATTTT.

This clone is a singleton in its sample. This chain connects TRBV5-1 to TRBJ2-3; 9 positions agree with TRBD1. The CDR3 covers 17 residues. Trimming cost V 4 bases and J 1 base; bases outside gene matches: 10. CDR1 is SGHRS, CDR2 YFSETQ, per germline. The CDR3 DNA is TGCGCCAGCAGCCCAGAGACAGGGGGGCTGGGCACAGATACGCAGTATTTT. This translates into CASSPETGGLGTDTQYF.

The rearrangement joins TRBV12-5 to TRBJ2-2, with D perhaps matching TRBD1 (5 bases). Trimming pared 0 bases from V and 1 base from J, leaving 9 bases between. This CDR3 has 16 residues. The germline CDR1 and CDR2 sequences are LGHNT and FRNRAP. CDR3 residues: CASGLVVGQNTGELFF. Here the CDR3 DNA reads TGTGCTAGTGGTTTGGTCGTCGGACAGAACACCGGGGAGCTGTTTTTT.

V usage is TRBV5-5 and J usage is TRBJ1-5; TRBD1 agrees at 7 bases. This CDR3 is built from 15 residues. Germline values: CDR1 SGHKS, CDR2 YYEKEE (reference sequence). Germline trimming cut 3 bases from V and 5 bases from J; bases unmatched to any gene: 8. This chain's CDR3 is CASSSRDSVYQPQHF. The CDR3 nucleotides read TGTGCCAGCAGCTCCCGGGACAGTGTTTATCAGCCCCAGCATTTT.

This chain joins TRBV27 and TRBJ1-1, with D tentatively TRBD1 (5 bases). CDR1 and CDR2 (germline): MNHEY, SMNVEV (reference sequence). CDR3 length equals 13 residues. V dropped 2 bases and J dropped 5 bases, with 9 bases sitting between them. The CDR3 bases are TGTGCCAGCAGTTTAGGGGCGGTTACTGAAGCTTTCTTT. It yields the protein CASSLGAVTEAFF.

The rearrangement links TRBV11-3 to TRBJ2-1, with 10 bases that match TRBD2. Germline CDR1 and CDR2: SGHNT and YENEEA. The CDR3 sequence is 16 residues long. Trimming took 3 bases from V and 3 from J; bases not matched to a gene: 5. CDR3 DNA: TGTGCCAGCAGCTTGTTCGGACTAGCGGACTACAATGAGCAGTTCTTC. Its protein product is CASSLFGLADYNEQFF. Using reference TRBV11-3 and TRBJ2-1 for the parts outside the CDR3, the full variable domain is EAGVVQSPRYKIIEKKQPVAFWCNPISGHNTLYWYLQNLGQGPELLIRYENEEAVDDSQLPKDRFSAERLKGVDSTLKIQPAELGDSAVYLCASSLFGLADYNEQFFGPGTRLTVL.

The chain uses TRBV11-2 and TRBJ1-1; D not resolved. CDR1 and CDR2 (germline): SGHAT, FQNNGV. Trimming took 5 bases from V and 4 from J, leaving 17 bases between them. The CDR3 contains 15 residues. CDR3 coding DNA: TGTGCCAGCAGCCCCCTCGCCCTAAGTGGCACTGAAGCTTTCTTT. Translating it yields CASSPLALSGTEAFF.

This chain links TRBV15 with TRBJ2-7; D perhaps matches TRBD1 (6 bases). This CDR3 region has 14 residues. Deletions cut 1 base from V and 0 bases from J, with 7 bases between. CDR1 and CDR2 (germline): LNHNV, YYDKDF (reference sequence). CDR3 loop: CATSRGQASYEQYF. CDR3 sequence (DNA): TGTGCCACCAGCAGAGGACAGGCCTCCTACGAGCAGTACTTC.

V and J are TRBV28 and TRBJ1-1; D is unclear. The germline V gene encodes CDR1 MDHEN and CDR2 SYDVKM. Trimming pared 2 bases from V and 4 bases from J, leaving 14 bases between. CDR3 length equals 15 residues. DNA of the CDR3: TGTGCCAGCAGTTTACAGGCCCCGGTGGGCACTGAAGCTTTCTTT. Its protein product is CASSLQAPVGTEAFF. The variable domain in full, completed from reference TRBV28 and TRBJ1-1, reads DVKVTQSSRYLVKRTGEKVFLECVQDMDHENMFWYRQDPGLGLRLIYFSYDVKMKEKGDIPEGYSVSREKKERFSLILESASTNQTSMYLCASSLQAPVGTEAFFGQGTRLTVV.